These 28 T cell receptor beta chains came from one sample sequenced in a study of control samples from healthy donors and cancer patients. Sequenced by immunoSEQ multiplex PCR; TCRdb stores in-frame clones only, minus some. The top ten clones hold 1.2% to 1.5% of a sample with 150,000 to 200,000 clones, roughly 90% of them seen once. Material: blood. Source of these receptors: a woman aged 45-65 years in good health.

The genes are TRBV3-1 (or the pseudogene TRBV3-2) and TRBJ1-2; D is unclear. From germline, CDR1 is LGHDT and CDR2 YNNKEL (reference sequence). The CDR3 runs 17 residues. The V end was cut by 6 bases, the J end by 0 bases, with 20 bases between. The CDR3 bases are TGTGCCAGCAGTCTTATCCGGACGAGAACAACTAACTATGGCTACACCTTC. Its protein is CASSLIRTRTTNYGYTF.

The V gene is TRBV12-3 or TRBV12-4, the J gene TRBJ1-1; D is unresolved. This CDR3 region has 12 residues. Trimming left V 5 bases short and J 1 base short, with 5 bases between. CDR3 coding DNA: TGTGCCAGCAGTGGCAGGAACACTGAAGCTTTCTTT. Protein: CASSGRNTEAFF.

In this sample, this clone turned up once. V is TRBV6-7 and J is TRBJ2-7; D is unclear. TRBV6-7 belongs to the ORF category, with a function that is uncertain. V was cut by 5 bases and J by 4 bases, with 15 bases left in between. The CDR3 has 14 residues. The DNA of the CDR3 is TGTGCCAGCAGTCCCCAGTGGAGATGTTACGAGCAGTACTTC. Translated: CASSPQWRCYEQYF.

The chain employs TRBV6-5 and TRBJ2-3; unclear D gene. From germline, CDR1 is MNHEY and CDR2 SVGAGI. This CDR3 is 12 amino acids long. Trimming took 10 bases from V and 7 from J, leaving 15 bases between them. The CDR3 sequence: CATSVLRNTQYF. In DNA, the CDR3 is TGTGCCACCTCCGTGTTGAGGAATACGCAGTATTTT.

The chain has TRBV27 and TRBJ1-4; D gene unclear. Germline values: CDR1 MNHEY, CDR2 SMNVEV (reference sequence). The CDR3 runs to 15 residues. V lost 4 bases, J lost 4 bases, and 13 bases lay in between. The chain's CDR3 is CASSSVGGVNEKLFF. CDR3 DNA: TGTGCCAGCAGTTCTGTAGGAGGCGTTAATGAAAAACTGTTTTTT.

Concerning this clone: An end of the junction does not agree with germline; a read error may underlie this. V is TRBV19 and J is TRBJ2-1; 7 bases agree with TRBD2. CDR1 and CDR2 (germline): LNHDA, SQIVND (reference sequence). The CDR3 is made up of 14 amino acids. The CDR3 loop is CASSTRAGFNGQFF. The CDR3 DNA reads TGTGCCAGTAGTACGCGAGCGGGGTTCAATGGGCAGTTCTTC.

This chain links TRBV19 with TRBJ2-1, with a tentative D call TRBD1 (5 bases). The CDR3 spans 15 residues. Germline loops: CDR1 LNHDA, CDR2 SQIVND (reference sequence). Trimming shortened V by 5 bases and J by 2 bases, and 13 bases separated the two germline ends. CDR3 protein: CASSPTGSPYNEQFF. Written as DNA, the CDR3 is TGTGCCAGTAGTCCTACAGGTAGCCCCTACAATGAGCAGTTCTTC.

The chain uses TRBV5-1 and TRBJ2-7, with a possible D match to TRBD1 (6 bases). The V end lost 5 bases, the J end lost 6 bases, and 15 bases lay between the germline ends. The CDR3 consists of 13 residues. Germline V gene sequence: CDR1 SGHRS, CDR2 YFSETQ. The CDR3 is CASRGSGASEQYF. The CDR3 DNA is TGCGCCAGCAGAGGATCAGGGGCAAGCGAGCAGTACTTC.

The genes are TRBV7-8 and TRBJ2-3, with D perhaps matching TRBD1 (5 bases). CDR3 length: 15 residues. The V end was cut by 5 bases, the J end by 2 bases, with 14 bases between. CDR1 is SGHVS and CDR2 is FQNEAQ in the germline V gene. In DNA, the CDR3 is TGTGCCAGCAGCCCTCGGACAACCTCCACAGATACGCAGTATTTT. Residues: CASSPRTTSTDTQYF.

V gene TRBV5-4 combines with J gene TRBJ2-1; 12 bases line up with TRBD2. Germline V gives CDR1 SGHNT, CDR2 YYREEE (reference sequence). This CDR3 contains 15 residues. The ends lost 4 bases at V and 7 bases at J; junction bases unmatched: 6. CDR3 protein: CASSTTSGRGNEQFF. The CDR3 bases are TGTGCCAGCAGCACGACTAGCGGGAGAGGGAATGAGCAGTTCTTC.

This clone was detected only once. This rearrangement joins TRBV28 to TRBJ1-2; tentative D call: TRBD1 (5 bases). V dropped 7 bases and J dropped 4 bases, with 13 bases sitting between them. CDR1 and CDR2 from the germline V gene are MDHEN and SYDVKM. The CDR3 runs 13 residues. Here the CDR3 DNA reads TGTGCCAGCAAGGAGGGGCCCCTCTATGGCTACACCTTC. As protein: CASKEGPLYGYTF.

This chain joins TRBV6-6 and TRBJ2-7; 7 bases are shared with TRBD1. Germline CDR1 is MNHNY and CDR2 is SVGAGI (reference sequence). The CDR3 is 14 residues long. V dropped 0 bases and J dropped 9; count of bases not matched to a gene: 8. Here the CDR3 DNA reads TGTGCCAGCAGTTACTCCCCAAGGGGGCACGGGCAGTACTTC. Residues: CASSYSPRGHGQYF.

This clone appeared a single time. V gene TRBV11-3 combines with J gene TRBJ2-2; TRBD2 matches at 12 bases. This CDR3 spans 15 amino acids. The germline V gene has CDR1 SGHNT and CDR2 YENEEA. J lost 3 bases, V lost 4 bases, and 0 bases had no gene match. This CDR3 reads CASSSSGRDTGELFF. CDR3 nucleotide sequence: TGTGCCAGCAGCTCTAGCGGGAGGGACACCGGGGAGCTGTTTTTT.

This clone occurred a few times. This chain links TRBV7-8 with TRBJ1-2, with 9 bases fitting TRBD1. Germline lookup yields CDR1 SGHVS and CDR2 FQNEAQ. There are 14 residues in the CDR3. The V segment lost 5 bases and the J segment 4 bases; nucleotides outside the gene matches: 5. CDR3 residues: CASSGGTGIYGYTF. CDR3 nucleotides: TGTGCCAGCAGCGGAGGGACAGGGATCTATGGCTACACCTTC. Using reference TRBV7-8 and TRBJ1-2 for the parts outside the CDR3, the full variable domain is GAGVSQSPRYKVAKRGQDVALRCDPISGHVSLFWYQQALGQGPEFLTYFQNEAQLDKSGLPSDRFFAERPEGSVSTLKIQRTQQEDSAVYLCASSGGTGIYGYTFGSGTRLTVV.

The table lists this clone with a count of one. The chain couples TRBV18 to TRBJ2-5, with a possible D match to TRBD1 (5 bases). This CDR3 is 13 amino acids long. V dropped 0 bases and J dropped 5 bases, with 7 bases sitting between them. CDR1 and CDR2 (germline): KGHSH, LQKENI. The CDR3 loop reads CASSPPKGETQYF. In DNA form, the CDR3 reads TGTGCCAGCTCACCACCGAAGGGGGAGACCCAGTACTTC.

This clone was counted a single time. The rearrangement uses TRBV27 and TRBJ1-1; TRBD1 might be the D (5 bases). V lost 8 bases and J 5 bases, leaving 18 bases between the germline ends. Germline V CDR1 and CDR2: MNHEY, SMNVEV (reference sequence). This CDR3 is built from 14 residues. The CDR3 loop reads CASRSSGGETEAFF. The CDR3 region has the DNA TGTGCCAGCCGAAGCTCGGGGGGGGAAACTGAAGCTTTCTTT.

This rearrangement joins TRBV19 to TRBJ1-2, with 7 bases identical to TRBD1. The CDR3 extends over 15 amino acids. Germline lookup yields CDR1 LNHDA and CDR2 SQIVND (reference sequence). J gave up 5 bases and V 3 bases, and 9 bases lay outside the gene matches. CDR3 nucleotides: TGTGCCAGTAGTATGTTGGCGACAGGGCGGTATGGCTACACCTTC. Encoded protein: CASSMLATGRYGYTF.

The chain employs TRBV28 and TRBJ2-3; possible D gene TRBD2, 5 bases. The germline V and J ends were trimmed by 8 bases and 3 bases, with 6 bases remaining between them. Germline V gene lookup returns CDR1 MDHEN and CDR2 SYDVKM. The CDR3 runs 11 residues. Here the CDR3 reads CASRGTDTQYF. The CDR3 nucleotides are TGTGCCAGCCGAGGGACAGATACGCAGTATTTT.

J is TRBJ2-3 and V is TRBV5-1; D unresolved. Trimming removed 5 bases at V and 1 base at J, with 11 bases between. The germline V gene encodes CDR1 SGHRS and CDR2 YFSETQ. The CDR3 covers 14 residues. The CDR3 here is CASRLRTGTDTQYF. The CDR3 DNA follows: TGCGCCAGCAGACTCCGGACCGGCACAGATACGCAGTATTTT.

Regarding this clone: One end of the junction fails to match germline, which may point to a read error. The gene calls are TRBV11-2 and TRBJ2-1; a weak D match, TRBD2 (6 bases). Germline assignment: CDR1 SGHAT and CDR2 FQNNGV. The CDR3 consists of 13 residues. Here the CDR3 DNA reads TGTGCCAGCTCCCATGGGGGGAGCGCCCCTCGGGTCTTC. Its protein is CASSHGGSAPRVF.

The V call is TRBV11-2, the J call TRBJ2-1, with D possibly being TRBD2 (7 bases). Trimming removed 1 base at V and 5 bases at J, with 15 bases between. The CDR3 covers 16 residues. The V gene's germline CDR1 is SGHAT and CDR2 FQNNGV. The DNA for the CDR3 is TGTGCCAGCAGCTTAGCCCCGGGGGGCCCAAACAATGAGCAGTTCTTC. It yields the protein CASSLAPGGPNNEQFF.

The rearrangement joins TRBV18 to TRBJ2-2; TRBD1 might be the D (6 bases). CDR1 and CDR2 from the germline V gene are KGHSH and LQKENI. This CDR3 is 14 amino acids long. V gave up 3 bases and J gave up 6 bases, with 11 bases separating them. As DNA, the CDR3 is TGTGCCAGCTCACCTCAGGGGACCGCCGGGGAGCTGTTTTTT. Protein sequence: CASSPQGTAGELFF.

The chain links TRBV28 to TRBJ1-1; 9 bases are shared with TRBD1. The germline V gene encodes CDR1 MDHEN and CDR2 SYDVKM. The CDR3 sequence is 17 residues long. With V trimmed by 4 bases and J by 0 bases, 9 bases remained unmatched. The CDR3 bases are TGTGCCAGCAGTTCGGGGACAGGGAGATCATTGAACACTGAAGCTTTCTTT. As protein: CASSSGTGRSLNTEAFF.

V usage is TRBV6-2 or TRBV6-3 and J usage is TRBJ2-3; no firm D call. CDR1 MNHEY and CDR2 SVGEGT come from the germline V gene. V shed 2 bases and J shed 9 bases, with 9 bases lying between them. This CDR3 comprises 12 residues. The CDR3: CASSYRAQTQYF. The CDR3 DNA reads as TGTGCCAGCAGTTACAGGGCTCAAACGCAGTATTTT.

The V gene is TRBV3-1 (or the pseudogene TRBV3-2), the J gene TRBJ1-2; D may be TRBD1 (5 bases). Germline CDR1 is LGHDT and CDR2 is YNNKEL (reference sequence). This CDR3 contains 12 residues. V lost 4 bases and J 5 bases, leaving 8 bases between the germline ends. This chain's CDR3 is CASSPGEYGYTF. The DNA of the CDR3 is TGTGCCAGCAGCCCGGGGGAGTATGGCTACACCTTC.

The chain has TRBV19 and TRBJ2-4, with no clear D. This CDR3 is 13 amino acids long. V shed 4 bases and J shed 0 bases, with 4 bases lying between them. Germline CDR1 reads LNHDA; CDR2 reads SQIVND (reference sequence). This CDR3 reads CASSTTAKNIQYF. The CDR3 DNA follows: TGTGCCAGTAGTACAACAGCCAAAAACATTCAGTACTTC.

J is TRBJ2-7 and V is TRBV6-2 or TRBV6-3; D is possibly TRBD1 or TRBD2 (6 bases each). The V end was cut by 4 bases, the J end by 2 bases, with 21 bases between. Germline V CDR1 and CDR2: MNHEY, SVGEGT. This CDR3 has 17 residues. The CDR3 sequence: CASSWKNTGALTYEQYF. The DNA of the CDR3 is TGTGCCAGCAGTTGGAAAAATACGGGGGCCCTAACCTACGAGCAGTACTTC.

Of note for this clone: In the same sample, other DNA sequences code for this CDR3. This chain uses TRBV7-3 with TRBJ2-7, with 7 bases lining up with TRBD1. V shed 5 bases, J shed 4 bases, and the junction held 5 bases outside the gene matches. The germline CDR1 and CDR2 sequences are SGHTA and FQGTGA. CDR3 length: 13 residues. The DNA for the CDR3 is TGTGCCAGCAGCCCGGGACAGACATACGAGCAGTACTTC. The encoded protein is CASSPGQTYEQYF.